Below, 18 T cell receptor beta chains from the same sample are listed, as sequenced in a study of cytomegalovirus exposure and HLA in healthy donors (dated by TCRdb to 2016 to 2017). Library prep was done by the immunoSEQ multiplex PCR assay. For the multiplex PCR, a mixture combining 60 forward primers for TCR Vbeta segments and 13 reverse primers for TCR Jbeta segments was used. TCRdb holds this immuneACCESS table with in-frame rearrangements only. Some clones are missing; in checked studies, unresolved V genes explain under half, and the rest has no known cause. Across this sample there are 100,000 to 140,000 clones, with around 73% seen only once. 7.8% of the sample is held by the ten biggest clonotypes. The specimen was PBMCs. Receptors were obtained from a young man in good health and CMV-seronegative.

This chain joins TRBV5-1 and TRBJ2-5, with D perhaps TRBD2 (6 bases). The DNA end lines up better with TRBJ2-7; the J call may be wrong. Germline V gene sequence: CDR1 SGHRS, CDR2 YFSETQ. There are 14 residues in the CDR3. In nucleotides, the CDR3 is TGCGCCAGCAGCTTGACATCTAGCGACTACGAGCAGTACTTC. Residues: CASSLTSSDYEQYF.

In this sample, this clone turned up a few times. The J gene is TRBJ1-2, the V gene TRBV5-6; D call uncertain. V gave up 4 bases and J gave up 3 bases, with 25 bases separating them. CDR1 and CDR2 from the germline V gene are SGHDT and YYEEEE. This CDR3 comprises 18 residues. The CDR3 is CASSTGKTAGSSYYGYTF. The CDR3 region has the DNA TGTGCCAGCAGCACCGGAAAAACCGCGGGTTCCTCTTACTATGGCTACACCTTC.

V and J are TRBV11-2 and TRBJ2-3; 11 bases map to TRBD2. CDR3 length: 17 residues. Germline-derived CDR1 and CDR2 are SGHAT and FQNNGV. The junction had 8 bases not matched to a gene; V was cut back by 5 bases and J by 1 base. The CDR3 coding sequence is TGTGCCAGCAGCCTGTCTAGCGGGAGGATGGGCACAGATACGCAGTATTTT. Translated: CASSLSSGRMGTDTQYF.

The chain employs TRBV9 and TRBJ1-3, with TRBD1 as a possible D gene (5 bases). The germline CDR1 and CDR2 sequences are SGDLS and YYNGEE. Trimming stripped 0 bases from V and 4 bases from J, with 8 bases between. This CDR3 has 14 amino acids. The CDR3: CASSVGGGGNTIYF. CDR3 bases: TGTGCCAGCAGCGTAGGCGGGGGAGGAAACACCATATATTTT.

The gene calls are TRBV19 and TRBJ1-5; 9 bases line up with TRBD1. The CDR3 runs to 16 residues. After removal of 4 bases from V and 1 base from J, the junction contained 5 bases not matched to a gene. Germline V gene data show CDR1 as LNHDA and CDR2 as SQIVND (reference sequence). The CDR3 region is CASSTLTGGSNQPQHF. CDR3 in DNA: TGTGCCAGTAGTACCTTGACAGGGGGGAGCAATCAGCCCCAGCATTTT.

The V gene is TRBV25-1, the J gene TRBJ1-2; the D gene is possibly TRBD1 (5 bases). V was pared by 2 bases and J by 3 bases, with 7 bases between. The CDR3 loop spans 13 amino acids. The germline V gene has CDR1 MGHDK and CDR2 SYGVNS. CDR3 amino acids: CASSERGHYGYTF. Here the CDR3 DNA reads TGTGCCAGCAGTGAAAGGGGCCACTATGGCTACACCTTC.

A single count supports this clone. The chain combines TRBV4-1 with TRBJ1-5; 7 bases map to TRBD1. V dropped 0 bases and J dropped 6; count of bases not matched to a gene: 8. The CDR3 totals 16 residues. In germline, CDR1 is MGHRA, CDR2 YSYEKL. The CDR3 nucleotides are TGCGCCAGCAGCCAAGATCTCCGACAGGGCGGTCAGCCCCAGCATTTT. Its translation: CASSQDLRQGGQPQHF.

Note on this clone: One junction end disagrees with the germline gene, perhaps due to a read error. The V call is TRBV7-9, the J call TRBJ1-1; D gene unclear. CDR1 SEHNR and CDR2 FQNEAQ come from the germline V gene (reference sequence). The CDR3 length is 15 residues. CDR3 DNA: TGTTCCAGCAGCTTGGCGGGGTCGGGGAACACTGAAGCTTTCTTT. As protein: CSSSLAGSGNTEAFF.

The genes are TRBV4-1 and TRBJ2-5, with TRBD2 matching over 7 bases. The DNA end is a closer match to TRBJ2-7, so the J assignment may be wrong. The germline gives CDR1 MGHRA, CDR2 YSYEKL. This CDR3 is 15 amino acids long. The CDR3 protein is CASSQDSREGFEQYF. CDR3 nucleotides: TGCGCCAGCAGCCAAGATTCCAGGGAGGGCTTCGAGCAGTACTTC.

This clone was observed a handful of times. The V gene is TRBV6-5, the J gene TRBJ2-5; the D gene is possibly TRBD2 (6 bases). CDR1 and CDR2 from the germline V gene are MNHEY and SVGAGI. Deletions cut 5 bases from V and 5 bases from J, with 15 bases between. The CDR3 is made up of 14 amino acids. CDR3 amino acids: CASSPIAVGETQYF. The CDR3 nucleotides read TGTGCCAGCAGTCCAATAGCGGTGGGGGAGACCCAGTACTTC.

V gene TRBV5-8 combines with J gene TRBJ2-5; D remains ambiguous. The V gene's germline CDR1 is SGHTS and CDR2 YDEGEE. V shed 4 bases and J shed 2 bases, with 9 bases lying between them. CDR3 length equals 13 residues. The CDR3 DNA is TGTGCCAGCAGCCTTTTCGTACAAGAGACCCAGTACTTC. Amino acid sequence: CASSLFVQETQYF.

The chain joins TRBV9 to TRBJ2-3; 9 bases are a match to TRBD1. J lost 5 bases, V lost 7 bases, and 11 bases had no gene match. From germline, CDR1 is SGDLS and CDR2 YYNGEE. The CDR3 has 15 amino acids. In nucleotides, the CDR3 is TGTGCCAGCCAGGGGGGACAGGGTCGGATAGATACGCAGTATTTT. Its translation: CASQGGQGRIDTQYF. The full variable domain, with the rest looked up from reference TRBV9 and TRBJ2-3, is DSGVTQTPKHLITATGQRVTLRCSPRSGDLSVYWYQQSLDQGLQFLIQYYNGEERAKGNILERFSAQQFPDLHSELNLSSLELGDSALYFCASQGGQGRIDTQYFGPGTRLTVL.

The rearrangement links TRBV28 to TRBJ1-1; weak D call: TRBD1 (5 bases). Trimming took 9 bases from V and 3 from J, leaving 20 bases between them. Germline-derived CDR1 and CDR2 are MDHEN and SYDVKM. The CDR3 covers 15 residues. The CDR3 is CASLRAGGLDTEAFF. The CDR3 DNA follows: TGTGCCAGTTTACGGGCCGGGGGTTTGGACACTGAAGCTTTCTTT.

The chain has TRBV7-3 and TRBJ2-5, with 9 bases lining up with TRBD2. The CDR3 loop spans 15 amino acids. Germline V gene data show CDR1 as SGHTA and CDR2 as FQGTGA. J gave up 1 base and V 1 base, and 1 base lay outside the gene matches. CDR3 DNA sequence: TGTGCCAGCAGCTTAATAGCGGGGGCCCAAGAGACCCAGTACTTC. Protein sequence: CASSLIAGAQETQYF.

V and J are TRBV6-6 and TRBJ2-7, with TRBD2 matching 9 bases. CDR1 is MNHNY and CDR2 is SVGAGI in the germline V gene (reference sequence). CDR3 length equals 15 residues. V trimming: 2 bases; J trimming: 2 bases; junction bases outside the gene matches: 4. As DNA, the CDR3 is TGTGCCAGCAGTTACGGTAGCGGGGGCACCTACGAGCAGTACTTC. The encoded protein is CASSYGSGGTYEQYF.

The CDR3 sequence is CSVLTGAQDTQYF. CDR3 nucleotides: TGCAGCGTTTTAACGGGAGCCCAAGATACGCAGTATTTT. The V call is TRBV29-1, the J call TRBJ2-3; perhaps TRBD2 as D (6 bases). Germline-derived CDR1 and CDR2 are SQVTM and ANQGSEA. The CDR3 extends over 13 amino acids. Between the trimmed V and J ends, which lost 5 bases and 5 bases, there was a span of 14 bases.

The chain's CDR3 is CATSRGATANEKLFF. The CDR3 coding sequence is TGTGCCACCAGCAGAGGGGCGACAGCTAATGAAAAACTGTTTTTT. The V call is TRBV15, the J call TRBJ1-4, with a weak D call TRBD1 (5 bases). Looked up from germline, CDR1 is LNHNV and CDR2 is YYDKDF (reference sequence). The CDR3 is 15 amino acids. V was cut by 1 base and J by 3 bases, with 9 bases left in between.

In this sample, this clone turned up a few times. This chain joins TRBV10-1 and TRBJ2-2, with 10 nucleotides matching TRBD1. Germline V gene data show CDR1 as WNHNN and CDR2 as SYGVQD (reference sequence). Trimming removed 3 bases from V and 2 bases from J; junction bases left unmatched: 9. This CDR3 is built from 18 residues. In DNA form, the CDR3 reads TGCGCCAGCAGTGAAACCGGGACAGGGGAACTCAACACCGGGGAGCTGTTTTTT. Amino acids: CASSETGTGELNTGELFF.